The TCR beta chain described here comes from a study of cytomegalovirus exposure and HLA in healthy donors. Study-level results: An Asian-associated ancestry cluster reportedly showed fewer N-insertions than the approximately 670-donor mean in a later analysis. In a later analysis, V- and J-gene trimming of beta chains associated with a DCLRE1C missense variant, replicated independently. Among immune exposure information, only CMV serostatus was available. HLA-A and HLA-B allele assignments for most subjects were reportedly predicted accurately using TCR beta sequences.

This clone came up once. Its matching antigen is unknown. CDR3 length: 16 amino acids. V lost 6 bases and J lost 3; bases outside the gene matches: 7. CDR1 SNHLY and CDR2 FYNNEI come from the germline V gene. Both 60 Vbeta primers and 13 Jbeta primers went into the PCR. Sequenced by immunoSEQ multiplex PCR; TCRdb stores in-frame clones only, minus some. In the table there are about 160,000 clones, less than 90% of which are singletons. The TCR comes from a man aged 25 to 40 in good health and CMV-seronegative. Sequencing used PBMCs. This chain uses TRBV2 with TRBJ2-1; 11 nucleotides line up with TRBD2. This CDR3 is CASRGSGRGNYNEQFF. DNA of the CDR3: TGTGCCAGCAGGGGTAGCGGGAGGGGGAACTACAATGAGCAGTTCTTC.